A selection of T cell receptor beta chains follows, all from one sample in a study of molecular identifiers for immune sequencing clone quantification. Using its own MiXCR run on the PCR reads, TCRdb lists one record per CDR3 protein. The repertoire holds some 590,000 distinct CDR3 sequences, with about 25% as singletons. Sequencing was performed on naive CD8+ T cells from blood, with Jurkat cell RNA spiked in. The receptors originated from a human donor in good health. Some libraries in this study had Jurkat cell RNA spiked in. Both conserved end residues are part of each CDR3. The D gene is left open where the match is weak. Some rows have no size entry. The others give once, few or many, or a class for an expanded clone.

j_call d_call clone_size v_call cdr3_nt cdr3_aa
TRBJ2-1 NA few TRBV12-3/TRBV12-4 TGTGCCAGCAGTTACCAGTTCGATGAGCAGTTCTTC CASSYQFDEQFF
TRBJ1-3 TRBD1 NA TRBV12-3/TRBV12-4 TGTGCCAGCGGCCGGGACAGCTCTGGAAACACCATATATTTT CASGRDSSGNTIYF
TRBJ1-1 NA few TRBV21-1 TGTGCCAGCAGCCTTCCCTTCGGCCCCGGGCCACTGAACACTGAAGCTTTCTTT CASSLPFGPGPLNTEAFF
TRBJ2-1 NA few TRBV21-1 TGTGCCAGCAGCAAATTGGGGCAGCGGGAACGCAATGAGCAGTTCTTC CASSKLGQRERNEQFF
TRBJ1-1 NA many TRBV6-2/TRBV6-3 TGTGCCAGCAGTTACGTACAGGGACTGAACACTGAAGCTTTCTTT CASSYVQGLNTEAFF
TRBJ1-6 NA NA TRBV2 TGTGCCAGCAGTGCGGGGGTTCGGAATTCACCCCTCCACTTT CASSAGVRNSPLHF
TRBJ2-7 NA few TRBV28 TGTGCCAGCAGTCCCGACTTGGGGGGATCCTACGAGCAGTACTTC CASSPDLGGSYEQYF
TRBJ2-7 NA few TRBV30 TGTGCCTGGAGTGTTACAGGGACCCCCGGCGAGCAGTACTTC CAWSVTGTPGEQYF
TRBJ2-7 TRBD2 many TRBV30 TGTGCCTGGAGTGTTCCGGGAGGGTTTTACTACGAGCAGTACTTC CAWSVPGGFYYEQYF
TRBJ1-1 NA many TRBV5-1 TGCGCCAGCAGCTCAGGGACCGAAGGGAACACTGAAGCTTTCTTT CASSSGTEGNTEAFF
TRBJ2-1 NA NA TRBV7-9 TGTGCCAGCAGCAATACCTATAACTACAATGAGCAGTTCTTC CASSNTYNYNEQFF
TRBJ2-3 NA many TRBV5-6 TGTGCCAGCAGCCCGGAGGCCCTGTCGCGGAGCACAGATACGCAGTATTTT CASSPEALSRSTDTQYF
TRBJ2-3 TRBD2 many TRBV7-6 TGTGCCAGCAGCCTTAGCGGGGGGCGGGCAGATACGCAGTATTTT CASSLSGGRADTQYF
TRBJ1-1 NA many TRBV12-3/TRBV12-4 TGTGCCAGCAGTATGGGGGGGACTGAAGCTTTCTTT CASSMGGTEAFF
TRBJ2-7 NA many TRBV27 TGTGCCAGCAGTTTACAGGCCCCTTCGGCATCCTACGAGCAGTACTTC CASSLQAPSASYEQYF
TRBJ2-3 NA many TRBV7-2 TGTGCCAGCAGCTCTCTGGCGGGGGCTGGGACAGATACGCAGTATTTT CASSSLAGAGTDTQYF
TRBJ2-7 TRBD2 many TRBV20-1 TGCAGTGCTTCTAGCGGGGGCGCCTACGAGCAGTACTTC CSASSGGAYEQYF
TRBJ2-1 NA NA TRBV6-2/TRBV6-3 TGTGCCAGCAGTTACTACGCTAATGAGCAGTTCTTC CASSYYANEQFF
TRBJ2-1 NA NA TRBV20-1 TGCAGTGCTAGAAGTTCAAGCATGGGGAATGAGCAGTTCTTC CSARSSSMGNEQFF
TRBJ2-1 TRBD2 few TRBV9 TGTGCCAGCAGCGTAGTCCCGGGACTAGATTATGAGCAGTTCTTC CASSVVPGLDYEQFF
TRBJ2-7 TRBD2 NA TRBV4-1 TGCGCCAGCAGCCCCACCCTAGCGGGAGGGACCCCCAGAGGCGAGCAGTACTTC CASSPTLAGGTPRGEQYF
TRBJ2-1 NA NA TRBV27 TGTGCCAGCAGTTTGGGGGAGTGGGTTAATGAGCAGTTCTTC CASSLGEWVNEQFF